The T cell receptor beta chain under discussion was sequenced for a study of PD-1 blockade in classical Hodgkin lymphoma. Turning to this clone: The target antigen is unknown.

Per germline, CDR1 LNHDA and CDR2 SQIVND (reference sequence). CDR3 length: 15 residues. Trimming removed 6 bases from V and 0 bases from J; junction bases left unmatched: 5. Autologous stem cell transplantation was followed by relapse in every patient, and brentuximab vedotin exposure varied. General study results and limits: Patients starting nivolumab less than 1 year after ASCT had lower diversity and were excluded from later analyses. Only CD4+ TCR diversity, not CD8+, had risen significantly by C4D1.

TCRdb's copy holds only in-frame clones and misses some; the assay was immunoSEQ multiplex PCR. The sample lists over 70,000 clones; around 90% were seen once. Sequencing was performed on peripheral blood mononuclear cells (PBMCs), taken at baseline. This chain links TRBV19 with TRBJ2-3; 8 nucleotides match TRBD1. This receptor was identified in a human donor with classical Hodgkin lymphoma. DNA for the CDR3: TGTGCCAGTAGGACCAGGGGGCTCAGCACAGATACGCAGTATTTT. It specifies CASRTRGLSTDTQYF.